This TCR beta chain came from a study of CD4 T cells in lung cancer. Across the whole study: Most patients were former smokers with adenocarcinoma or squamous histology. Before blood donation, patients had received platinum chemotherapy among other treatments.

This lung tissue lay as far as possible from the tumor, at least 3 cm away. This clone came up a few times. The CDR3 loop spans 13 amino acids. The germline V gene has CDR1 SNHLY and CDR2 FYNNEI. With 7 bases clipped from V and 1 base from J, the junction kept 2 bases outside the gene matches. Generated by immunoSEQ multiplex PCR, the TCRdb table keeps only in-frame clones and is missing some. The sample contains over 8,000 clones, approximately 66% of which appear only once. This chain uses TRBV2 with TRBJ2-7; 9 bases map to TRBD2. Sequenced input: normal lung tissue taken away from the tumor. This clonotype was obtained from a man aged 60 to 69 with non-small cell lung cancer. The CDR3, as DNA: TGTGCCAGCAATCTAGCGGGATCCTACGAGCAGTACTTC. Translated: CASNLAGSYEQYF.